Each of the 4 T cell receptor beta chains below was sequenced from the same sample in a study of T-cell reconstitution after alpha-beta-depleted transplantation in children. The library targeted TCRbeta and was prepared with unique molecular identifiers. MiXCR, run by TCRdb on the PCR reads, gives a single entry per CDR3 protein. In the table there are 330,000 or so distinct CDR3 sequences, approximately 10% of which are singletons. Sequenced here: PBMCs from the stem cell graft donor, sampled from the stem cell graft. These TCRs come from a human donor who donated a stem cell graft to a child with acute lymphoblastic leukemia.

Notes on this clonotype: Given the absence of the conserved phenylalanine or tryptophan at the CDR3 end, a read error is likely. V and J are TRBV12-3 or TRBV12-4 and TRBJ2-1; D is unresolved. This CDR3 region has 11 residues. CDR3 protein: CAGSSYNEQFL. The CDR3 bases are TGTGCCGGCAGTTCCTACAATGAGCAGTTCTTG.

This sequence joins TRBV21-1 and TRBJ2-3; the table names TRBD2, a call not compared with the DNA. TRBV21-1 is classified as a pseudogene. CDR3 length equals 16 residues. The CDR3, as DNA: TGTGCCAGCAACAAAGTGACAGCGGACAGCACAGATACGCAGTATTTT. Amino acid sequence: CASNKVTADSTDTQYF.

As for this clonotype: One base away lies a much larger clone, so this may be a sequencing read error. V usage is TRBV5-1 and J usage is TRBJ2-1; possibly TRBD1 or TRBD2 for D (5 bases each). The CDR3 length is 14 residues. V lost 2 bases and J 9 bases, leaving 15 bases between the germline ends. The germline CDR1 and CDR2 sequences are SGHRS and YFSETQ. This CDR3 reads CASSFRQVGTEQFF. The DNA of the CDR3 is TGCGCCAGCAGCTTTCGGCAGGTGGGGACTGAGCAGTTCTTC.

This clonotype was picked up many times. The chain is built from TRBV7-9 and TRBJ2-5; TRBD1 aligns across 7 bases. V dropped 5 bases and J dropped 4; count of bases not matched to a gene: 7. Germline V gene sequence: CDR1 SEHNR, CDR2 FQNEAQ (reference sequence). The CDR3 has 14 residues. In nucleotides, the CDR3 is TGTGCCAGCAGCGTCCGGGACAGCCGAGAGACCCAGTACTTC. Translated: CASSVRDSRETQYF.